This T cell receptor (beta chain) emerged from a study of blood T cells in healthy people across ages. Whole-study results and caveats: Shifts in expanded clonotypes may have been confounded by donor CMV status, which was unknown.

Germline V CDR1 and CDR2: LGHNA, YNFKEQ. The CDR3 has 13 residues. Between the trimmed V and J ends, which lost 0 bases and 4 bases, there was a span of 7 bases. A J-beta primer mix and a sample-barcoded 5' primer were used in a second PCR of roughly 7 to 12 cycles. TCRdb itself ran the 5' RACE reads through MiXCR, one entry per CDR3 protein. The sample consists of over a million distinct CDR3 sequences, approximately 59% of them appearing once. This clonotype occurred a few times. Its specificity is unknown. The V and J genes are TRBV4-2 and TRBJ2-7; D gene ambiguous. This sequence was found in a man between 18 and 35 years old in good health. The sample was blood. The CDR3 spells CASSQEQEYEQYF. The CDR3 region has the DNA TGTGCCAGCAGCCAAGAGCAGGAGTACGAGCAGTACTTC.